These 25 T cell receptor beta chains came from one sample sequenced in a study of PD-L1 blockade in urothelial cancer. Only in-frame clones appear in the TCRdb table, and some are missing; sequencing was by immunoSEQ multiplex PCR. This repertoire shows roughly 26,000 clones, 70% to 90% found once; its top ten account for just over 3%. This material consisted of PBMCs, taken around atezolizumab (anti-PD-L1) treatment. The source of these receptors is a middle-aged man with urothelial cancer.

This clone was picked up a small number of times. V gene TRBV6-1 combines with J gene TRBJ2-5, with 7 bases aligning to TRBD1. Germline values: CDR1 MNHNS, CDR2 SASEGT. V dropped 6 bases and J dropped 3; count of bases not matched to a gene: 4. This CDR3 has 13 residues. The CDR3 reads CASRRQGEETQYF. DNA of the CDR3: TGTGCCAGCAGGCGACAGGGAGAAGAGACCCAGTACTTC.

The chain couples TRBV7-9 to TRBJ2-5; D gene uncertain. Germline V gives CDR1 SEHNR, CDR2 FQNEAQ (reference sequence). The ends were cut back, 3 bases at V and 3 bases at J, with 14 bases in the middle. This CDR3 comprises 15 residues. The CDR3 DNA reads TGTGCCAGCAGCTTGATCCTCGGAGTAAAAGAGACCCAGTACTTC. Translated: CASSLILGVKETQYF.

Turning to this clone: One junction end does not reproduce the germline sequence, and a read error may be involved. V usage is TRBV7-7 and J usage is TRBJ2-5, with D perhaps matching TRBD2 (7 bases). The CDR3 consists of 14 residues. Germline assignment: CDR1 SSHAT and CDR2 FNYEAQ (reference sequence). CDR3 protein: CASSPKGGPETQYF. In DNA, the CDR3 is TGTGCTAGCAGCCCCAAGGGGGGGCCCGAGACCCAGTACTTC.

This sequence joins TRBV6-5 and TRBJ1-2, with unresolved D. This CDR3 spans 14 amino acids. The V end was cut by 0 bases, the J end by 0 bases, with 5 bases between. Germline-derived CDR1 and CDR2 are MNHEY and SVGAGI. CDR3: CASSYSGANYGYTF. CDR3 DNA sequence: TGTGCCAGCAGTTACTCCGGAGCTAACTATGGCTACACCTTC.

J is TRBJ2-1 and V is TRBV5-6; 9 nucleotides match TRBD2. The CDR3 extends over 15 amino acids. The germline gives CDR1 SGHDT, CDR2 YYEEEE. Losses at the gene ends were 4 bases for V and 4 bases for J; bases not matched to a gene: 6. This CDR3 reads CASSGGGAIYNEQFF. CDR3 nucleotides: TGTGCCAGCAGCGGCGGGGGGGCTATTTACAATGAGCAGTTCTTC.

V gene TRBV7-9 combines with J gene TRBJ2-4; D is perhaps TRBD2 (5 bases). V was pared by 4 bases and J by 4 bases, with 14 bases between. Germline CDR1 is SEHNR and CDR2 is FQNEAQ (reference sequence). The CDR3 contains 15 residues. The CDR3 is CASSSDPGIKNIQYF. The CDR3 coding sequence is TGTGCCAGCAGCTCCGATCCGGGAATTAAAAACATTCAGTACTTC. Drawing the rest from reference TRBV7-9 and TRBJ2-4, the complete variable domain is DTGVSQNPRHKITKRGQNVTFRCDPISEHNRLYWYRQTLGQGPEFLTYFQNEAQLEKSRLLSDRFSAERPKGSFSTLEIQRTEQGDSAMYLCASSSDPGIKNIQYFGAGTRLSVL.

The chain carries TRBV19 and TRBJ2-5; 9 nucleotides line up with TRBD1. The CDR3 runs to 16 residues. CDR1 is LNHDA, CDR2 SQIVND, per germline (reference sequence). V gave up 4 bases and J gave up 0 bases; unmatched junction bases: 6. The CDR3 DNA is TGTGCCAGTAGTACCTGGACAGGGGCCTACCAAGAGACCCAGTACTTC. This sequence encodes CASSTWTGAYQETQYF.

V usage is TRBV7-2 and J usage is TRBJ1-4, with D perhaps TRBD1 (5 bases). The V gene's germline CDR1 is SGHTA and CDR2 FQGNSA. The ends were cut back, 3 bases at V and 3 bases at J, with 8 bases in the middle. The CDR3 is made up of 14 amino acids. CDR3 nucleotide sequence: TGTGCCAGCAGCTTCCGGGGGGCTAATGAAAAACTGTTTTTT. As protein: CASSFRGANEKLFF.

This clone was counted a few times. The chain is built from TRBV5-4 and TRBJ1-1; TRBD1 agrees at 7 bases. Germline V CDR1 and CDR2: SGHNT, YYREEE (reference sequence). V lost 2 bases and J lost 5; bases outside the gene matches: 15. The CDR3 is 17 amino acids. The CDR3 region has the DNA TGTGCCAGCAGCTTATACCGACCGACAGGGAGAGAAACTGAAGCTTTCTTT. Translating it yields CASSLYRPTGRETEAFF. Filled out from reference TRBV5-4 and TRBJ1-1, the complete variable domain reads ETGVTQSPTHLIKTRGQQVTLRCSSQSGHNTVSWYQQALGQGPQFIFQYYREEENGRGNFPPRFSGLQFPNYSSELNVNALELDDSALYLCASSLYRPTGRETEAFFGQGTRLTVV.

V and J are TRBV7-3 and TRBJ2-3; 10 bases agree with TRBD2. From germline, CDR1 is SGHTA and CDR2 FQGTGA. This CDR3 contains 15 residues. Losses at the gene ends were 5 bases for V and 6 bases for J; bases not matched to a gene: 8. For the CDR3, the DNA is TGTGCCAGCAGCCGGAGCGGGGGGGCAGGGGATACGCAGTATTTT. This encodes CASSRSGGAGDTQYF.

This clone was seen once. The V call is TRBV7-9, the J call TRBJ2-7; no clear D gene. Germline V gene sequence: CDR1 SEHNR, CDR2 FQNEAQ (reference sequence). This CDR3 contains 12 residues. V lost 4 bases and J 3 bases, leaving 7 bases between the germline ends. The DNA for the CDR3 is TGTGCCAGCAGCTCCGAGATCTACGAGCAGTACTTC. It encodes CASSSEIYEQYF. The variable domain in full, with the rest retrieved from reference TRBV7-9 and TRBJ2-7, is DTGVSQNPRHKITKRGQNVTFRCDPISEHNRLYWYRQTLGQGPEFLTYFQNEAQLEKSRLLSDRFSAERPKGSFSTLEIQRTEQGDSAMYLCASSSEIYEQYFGPGTRLTVT.

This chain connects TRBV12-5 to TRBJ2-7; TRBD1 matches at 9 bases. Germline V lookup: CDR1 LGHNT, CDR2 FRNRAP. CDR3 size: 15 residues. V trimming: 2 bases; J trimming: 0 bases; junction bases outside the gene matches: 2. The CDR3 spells CASGLNRGHSYEQYF. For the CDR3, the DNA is TGTGCTAGTGGTTTGAACAGGGGGCACTCCTACGAGCAGTACTTC.

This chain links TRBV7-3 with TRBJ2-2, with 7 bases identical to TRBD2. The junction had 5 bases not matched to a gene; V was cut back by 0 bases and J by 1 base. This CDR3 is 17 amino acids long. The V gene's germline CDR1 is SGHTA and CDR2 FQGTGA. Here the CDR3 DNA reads TGTGCCAGCAGCTTAACCACGGGGGGTTGGAACACCGGGGAGCTGTTTTTT. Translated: CASSLTTGGWNTGELFF.

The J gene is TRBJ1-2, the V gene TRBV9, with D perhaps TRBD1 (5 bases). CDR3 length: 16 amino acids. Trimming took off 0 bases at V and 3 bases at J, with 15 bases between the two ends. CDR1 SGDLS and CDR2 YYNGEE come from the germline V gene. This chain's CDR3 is CASSVVTDAGDYGYTF. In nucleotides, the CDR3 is TGTGCCAGCAGCGTAGTGACGGACGCGGGGGACTATGGCTACACCTTC.

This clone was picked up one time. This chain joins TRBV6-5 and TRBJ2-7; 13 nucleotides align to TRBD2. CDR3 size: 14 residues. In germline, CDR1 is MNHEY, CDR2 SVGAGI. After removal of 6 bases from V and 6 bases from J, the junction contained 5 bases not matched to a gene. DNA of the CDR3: TGTGCCAGCAGACGACTAGCGGGAGGCCGCGAGCAGTACTTC. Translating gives CASRRLAGGREQYF.

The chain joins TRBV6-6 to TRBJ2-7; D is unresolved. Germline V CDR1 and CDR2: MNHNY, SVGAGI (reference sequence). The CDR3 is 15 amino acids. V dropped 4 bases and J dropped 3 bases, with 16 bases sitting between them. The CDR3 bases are TGTGCCAGCAGTTCCCCTACCCTTTCGAGCTACGAGCAGTACTTC. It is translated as CASSSPTLSSYEQYF.

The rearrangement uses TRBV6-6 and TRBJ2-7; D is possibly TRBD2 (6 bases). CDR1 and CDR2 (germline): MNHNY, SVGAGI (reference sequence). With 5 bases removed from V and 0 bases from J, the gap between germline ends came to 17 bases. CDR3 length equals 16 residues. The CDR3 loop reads CASSRGTFTSSYEQYF. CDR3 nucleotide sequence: TGTGCCAGCAGTCGCGGGACTTTTACAAGCTCCTACGAGCAGTACTTC.

CDR3 residues: CASSLELFFSGANVLTF. CDR3 bases: TGTGCCAGCAGCTTAGAGTTGTTCTTCTCTGGGGCCAACGTCCTGACTTTC. The gene calls are TRBV11-2 and TRBJ2-6; D remains unclear. This CDR3 is 17 amino acids long. Trimming removed 0 bases at V and 0 bases at J, with 9 bases between. The germline V gene encodes CDR1 SGHAT and CDR2 FQNNGV.

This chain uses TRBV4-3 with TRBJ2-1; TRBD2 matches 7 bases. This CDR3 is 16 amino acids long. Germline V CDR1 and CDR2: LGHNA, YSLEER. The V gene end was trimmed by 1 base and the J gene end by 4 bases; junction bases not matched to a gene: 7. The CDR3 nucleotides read TGCGCCAGCAGCCAAGGAGGGCTAGCGGTGTACAATGAGCAGTTCTTC. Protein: CASSQGGLAVYNEQFF.

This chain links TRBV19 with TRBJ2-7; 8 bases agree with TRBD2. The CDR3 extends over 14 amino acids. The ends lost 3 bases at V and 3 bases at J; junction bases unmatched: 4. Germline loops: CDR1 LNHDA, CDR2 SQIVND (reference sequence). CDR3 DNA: TGTGCCAGTAGTATGCGGGGGGCCCGCTACGAGCAGTACTTC. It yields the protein CASSMRGARYEQYF.

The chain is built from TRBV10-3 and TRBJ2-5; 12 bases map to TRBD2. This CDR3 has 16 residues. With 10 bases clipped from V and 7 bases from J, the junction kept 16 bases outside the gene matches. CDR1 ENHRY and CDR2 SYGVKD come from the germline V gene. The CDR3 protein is CATLGWTSGEDRTQYF. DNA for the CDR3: TGTGCCACCCTGGGTTGGACTAGCGGGGAAGATAGGACCCAGTACTTC.

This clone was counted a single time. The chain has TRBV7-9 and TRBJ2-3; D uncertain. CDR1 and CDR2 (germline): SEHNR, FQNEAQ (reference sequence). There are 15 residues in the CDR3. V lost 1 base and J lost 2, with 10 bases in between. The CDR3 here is CASSLETLSTDTQYF. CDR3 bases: TGTGCCAGCAGCTTAGAAACCCTATCCACAGATACGCAGTATTTT.

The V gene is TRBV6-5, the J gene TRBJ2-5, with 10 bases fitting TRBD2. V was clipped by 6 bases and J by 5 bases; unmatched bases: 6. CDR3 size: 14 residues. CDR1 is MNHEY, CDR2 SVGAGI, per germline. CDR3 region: CASRKRGGWETQYF. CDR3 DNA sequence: TGTGCCAGCAGGAAGCGGGGGGGCTGGGAGACCCAGTACTTC.

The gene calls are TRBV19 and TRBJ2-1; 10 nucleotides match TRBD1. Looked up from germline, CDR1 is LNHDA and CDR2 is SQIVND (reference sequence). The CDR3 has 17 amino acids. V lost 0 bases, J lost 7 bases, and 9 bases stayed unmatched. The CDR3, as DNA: TGTGCCAGTAGTATAGATTTGGGACAGGGGAAGTGGAATGAGCAGTTCTTC. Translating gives CASSIDLGQGKWNEQFF.

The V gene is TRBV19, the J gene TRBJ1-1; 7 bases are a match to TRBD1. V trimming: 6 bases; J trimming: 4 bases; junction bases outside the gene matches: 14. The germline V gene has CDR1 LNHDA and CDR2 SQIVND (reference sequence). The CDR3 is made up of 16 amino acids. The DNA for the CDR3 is TGTGCCAGTAGAACGACAGGGATAAGTTTAAGCACTGAAGCTTTCTTT. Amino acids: CASRTTGISLSTEAFF.